The rows below give T cell receptor beta chains drawn from one sample of a study of lymphopenia after photon versus proton radiotherapy. The data were produced by immunoSEQ multiplex PCR, yet TCRdb's version contains in-frame clones alone and is incomplete. The data contain 35,000 to 45,000 clones, about 80% of them seen just once; the ten biggest clones take up 20% to 25%. Here the sequenced sample was peripheral blood, taken from a patient treated with proton-based radiotherapy. The receptor source for this set is a woman between 65 and 79 years old with pancreatic cancer. The CDR3 runs from the conserved cysteine through the conserved F or W. The D gene is left open where the match is weak. Not all rows give a size; the values are once, few, many and, for expanded clones, a class.

v_call: TRBV6-1; clone_size: -; d_call: TRBD1; cdr3_length: 14; j_call: TRBJ2-5; cdr3_nt: TGTGCCACCCAGACAGGGATAAGGTTGGAGACCCAGTACTTC; cdr3_aa: CATQTGIRLETQYF
v_call: TRBV7-6; clone_size: -; d_call: -; cdr3_length: 15; j_call: TRBJ1-6; cdr3_nt: TGTGCCAGCAGCTTGGGCGTAGGATATAATTCACCCCTCCACTTT; cdr3_aa: CASSLGVGYNSPLHF
v_call: TRBV5-4; clone_size: once; d_call: -; cdr3_length: 16; j_call: TRBJ1-6; cdr3_nt: TGTGCCAGCAGCTCGGTCCAACAGGGTAATTACTCACCCCTCCACTTT; cdr3_aa: CASSSVQQGNYSPLHF
v_call: TRBV28; clone_size: -; d_call: TRBD1; cdr3_length: 15; j_call: TRBJ2-7; cdr3_nt: TGTGCCAGCAAACCGGACAGGGGCGGACCCTACGAGCAGTACTTC; cdr3_aa: CASKPDRGGPYEQYF
v_call: TRBV7-2; clone_size: -; d_call: TRBD1; cdr3_length: 13; j_call: TRBJ2-1; cdr3_nt: TGTGCCACCTCCGGGACAGGATACAATGAGCAGTTCTTC; cdr3_aa: CATSGTGYNEQFF
v_call: TRBV6-1; clone_size: -; d_call: -; cdr3_length: 14; j_call: TRBJ2-7; cdr3_nt: TGTGCCAGCAGTCCCCCGTATGCGGCGTACGAGCAGTACTTC; cdr3_aa: CASSPPYAAYEQYF
v_call: TRBV28; clone_size: few; d_call: -; cdr3_length: 15; j_call: TRBJ1-2; cdr3_nt: TGTGCCAGCACCCCTCCGGGCCAACTGCGGCATGGCTACACCTTC; cdr3_aa: CASTPPGQLRHGYTF
v_call: TRBV19; clone_size: once; d_call: -; cdr3_length: 13; j_call: TRBJ1-2; cdr3_nt: TGTGCCAGTAGCTCCCCCCCGTTCGGGGGCTACACCTTC; cdr3_aa: CASSSPPFGGYTF
v_call: TRBV19; clone_size: -; d_call: TRBD2; cdr3_length: 17; j_call: TRBJ2-4; cdr3_nt: TGTGCCAGTAGTAACGGACTAGCGGGAGGGCCGGGAAACATTCAGTACTTC; cdr3_aa: CASSNGLAGGPGNIQYF
v_call: TRBV28; clone_size: -; d_call: -; cdr3_length: 15; j_call: TRBJ2-7; cdr3_nt: TGTGCCAGCAGTCCTCCCGGGACGTACTCCTACGAGCAGTACTTC; cdr3_aa: CASSPPGTYSYEQYF
v_call: TRBV7-3; clone_size: -; d_call: -; cdr3_length: 12; j_call: TRBJ2-3; cdr3_nt: TGTGCCAGCAGCTTAACTAGCGGAGAGCAGTATTTT; cdr3_aa: CASSLTSGEQYF
v_call: TRBV6-1; clone_size: medium-sized; d_call: -; cdr3_length: 14; j_call: TRBJ1-5; cdr3_nt: TGTGCCAGCAGGTCTACAGGGTCAAGGCAGCCCCAGCATTTT; cdr3_aa: CASRSTGSRQPQHF
v_call: TRBV7-9; clone_size: -; d_call: TRBD1; cdr3_length: 15; j_call: TRBJ2-1; cdr3_nt: TGTGCCACCGAAGGAAGGGGGACAGTTCACGATGAGCAGTTCTTC; cdr3_aa: CATEGRGTVHDEQFF
v_call: TRBV7-3; clone_size: -; d_call: -; cdr3_length: 17; j_call: TRBJ2-5; cdr3_nt: TGTGCCAGCAGCTCCGGAACAGGGATAGGGGAGCAAGAGACCCAGTACTTC; cdr3_aa: CASSSGTGIGEQETQYF
v_call: TRBV7-7; clone_size: -; d_call: -; cdr3_length: 15; j_call: TRBJ1-4; cdr3_nt: TGTGCTAGCAGCTCCGAGGGACTAACTAATGAAAAACTGTTTTTT; cdr3_aa: CASSSEGLTNEKLFF
v_call: TRBV10-3; clone_size: -; d_call: -; cdr3_length: 13; j_call: TRBJ1-5; cdr3_nt: TGTGCCATCAGTGAAGCAGGCAATCAGCCCCAGCATTTT; cdr3_aa: CAISEAGNQPQHF
v_call: TRBV10-2; clone_size: -; d_call: -; cdr3_length: 16; j_call: TRBJ2-7; cdr3_nt: TGCGCCAGCAGTGACGCCTGGGCAGTGTTCTCCTACGAGCAGTACTTC; cdr3_aa: CASSDAWAVFSYEQYF
v_call: TRBV18; clone_size: -; d_call: -; cdr3_length: 13; j_call: TRBJ1-1; cdr3_nt: TGTGCCAGCTCACCGACACTGAACACTGAAGCTTTCTTT; cdr3_aa: CASSPTLNTEAFF
v_call: TRBV5-4; clone_size: -; d_call: TRBD2; cdr3_length: 16; j_call: TRBJ2-5; cdr3_nt: TGTGCCAGCAGCGCACCCCGGGGGGACTTCCAAGAGACCCAGTACTTC; cdr3_aa: CASSAPRGDFQETQYF
v_call: TRBV19; clone_size: -; d_call: -; cdr3_length: 16; j_call: TRBJ1-5; cdr3_nt: TGTGCCAGTAGTATCCCTGGTCGGAGACACAATCAGCCCCAGCATTTT; cdr3_aa: CASSIPGRRHNQPQHF
v_call: TRBV2; clone_size: medium-sized; d_call: -; cdr3_length: 14; j_call: TRBJ2-7; cdr3_nt: TGTGCCAGCAGTGAAGGGGGCCTAGCCTACGAGCAGTACTTC; cdr3_aa: CASSEGGLAYEQYF
v_call: TRBV9; clone_size: -; d_call: -; cdr3_length: 13; j_call: TRBJ2-2; cdr3_nt: TGTGCCAGCCGTGGGCAGAACACCGGGGAGCTGTTTTTT; cdr3_aa: CASRGQNTGELFF
v_call: TRBV5-1; clone_size: once; d_call: TRBD1; cdr3_length: 14; j_call: TRBJ1-4; cdr3_nt: TGCGCCAGCAGTCGCGAGGGGGCGCTTGAAAAACTGTTTTTT; cdr3_aa: CASSREGALEKLFF
v_call: TRBV11-3; clone_size: once; d_call: TRBD1; cdr3_length: 14; j_call: TRBJ2-7; cdr3_nt: TGTGCCAGCAGCCCTACACAGGGGTCCTACGAGCAGTACTTC; cdr3_aa: CASSPTQGSYEQYF
v_call: TRBV19; clone_size: -; d_call: -; cdr3_length: 18; j_call: TRBJ1-2; cdr3_nt: TGTGCCAGTAGCCCCAGCTGGTCCCAAAGGGCCGGGAACTATGGCTACACCTTC; cdr3_aa: CASSPSWSQRAGNYGYTF
v_call: TRBV28; clone_size: -; d_call: -; cdr3_length: 13; j_call: TRBJ2-1; cdr3_nt: TGTGCCAGCAGTTTGGGGGGCAGGGGTGAGCAGTTCTTC; cdr3_aa: CASSLGGRGEQFF
v_call: TRBV28; clone_size: -; d_call: -; cdr3_length: 17; j_call: TRBJ2-5; cdr3_nt: TGTGCCAGCAGTAACCTGGCAGGGCGAATTACACAAGAGACCCAGTACTTC; cdr3_aa: CASSNLAGRITQETQYF
v_call: TRBV5-4; clone_size: -; d_call: -; cdr3_length: 12; j_call: TRBJ2-3; cdr3_nt: TGTGCCAGCAGCTTGAGTACAGATACGCAGTATTTT; cdr3_aa: CASSLSTDTQYF
v_call: TRBV5-1; clone_size: medium-sized; d_call: -; cdr3_length: 16; j_call: TRBJ2-7; cdr3_nt: TGCGCCAGCAGCCAGGACCTATTGACATTCTCCTACGAGCAGTACTTC; cdr3_aa: CASSQDLLTFSYEQYF
v_call: TRBV28; clone_size: few; d_call: TRBD1; cdr3_length: 15; j_call: TRBJ1-2; cdr3_nt: TGTGCCAGCAGTTTCCCACAGGGGGCCCTAGATGGCTACACCTTC; cdr3_aa: CASSFPQGALDGYTF
v_call: TRBV11-1; clone_size: -; d_call: -; cdr3_length: 15; j_call: TRBJ2-5; cdr3_nt: TGTGCCAGCAGCCTCCGGGGTCCGGGGGAAGAGACCCAGTACTTC; cdr3_aa: CASSLRGPGEETQYF
v_call: TRBV7-9; clone_size: -; d_call: TRBD1; cdr3_length: 14; j_call: TRBJ1-2; cdr3_nt: TGTGCCAGCAGTTCGGGACAGGGCTTCAGTGGCTACACCTTC; cdr3_aa: CASSSGQGFSGYTF
v_call: TRBV5-5; clone_size: -; d_call: -; cdr3_length: 18; j_call: TRBJ1-6; cdr3_nt: TGTGCCAGCAGCTCCATTGTCCGGGGTCCCGTGAGTGGTTCACCCCTCCACTTT; cdr3_aa: CASSSIVRGPVSGSPLHF
v_call: TRBV28; clone_size: -; d_call: -; cdr3_length: 11; j_call: TRBJ1-2; cdr3_nt: TGTGCCAGCGGCCCCCTACTCGGCTACACCTTC; cdr3_aa: CASGPLLGYTF
v_call: TRBV13; clone_size: -; d_call: -; cdr3_length: 11; j_call: TRBJ1-1; cdr3_nt: TGTGCCAGCAGCCCCTGGTCAGAAGCTTTCTTT; cdr3_aa: CASSPWSEAFF
v_call: TRBV2; clone_size: -; d_call: TRBD2; cdr3_length: 15; j_call: TRBJ2-1; cdr3_nt: TGTGCCAGCAGTGAACGACTAGCGGGAGGCGATGAGCAGTTCTTC; cdr3_aa: CASSERLAGGDEQFF
v_call: TRBV2; clone_size: -; d_call: TRBD2; cdr3_length: 15; j_call: TRBJ2-1; cdr3_nt: TGTGCCAGCAGTACTTCTAGCGGGTCCTACAATGAGCAGTTCTTC; cdr3_aa: CASSTSSGSYNEQFF
v_call: TRBV15; clone_size: -; d_call: -; cdr3_length: 12; j_call: TRBJ2-3; cdr3_nt: TGTGCCACCAGCAGAGATTCTCCGCGACAGTATTTT; cdr3_aa: CATSRDSPRQYF
v_call: TRBV19; clone_size: -; d_call: -; cdr3_length: 13; j_call: TRBJ2-1; cdr3_nt: TGTGCCAGTAGTGGTTGGAGCTACAATGAGCAGTTCTTC; cdr3_aa: CASSGWSYNEQFF
v_call: TRBV13; clone_size: -; d_call: -; cdr3_length: 16; j_call: TRBJ2-1; cdr3_nt: TGTGCCAGCAGCTTAATGGGGAGGACCGTGAACAATGAGCAGTTCTTC; cdr3_aa: CASSLMGRTVNNEQFF
v_call: TRBV2; clone_size: -; d_call: TRBD2; cdr3_length: 15; j_call: TRBJ2-1; cdr3_nt: TGTGCCAGCAGTGAAAGGGCGGGAGAGCTCAATGAGCAGTTCTTC; cdr3_aa: CASSERAGELNEQFF